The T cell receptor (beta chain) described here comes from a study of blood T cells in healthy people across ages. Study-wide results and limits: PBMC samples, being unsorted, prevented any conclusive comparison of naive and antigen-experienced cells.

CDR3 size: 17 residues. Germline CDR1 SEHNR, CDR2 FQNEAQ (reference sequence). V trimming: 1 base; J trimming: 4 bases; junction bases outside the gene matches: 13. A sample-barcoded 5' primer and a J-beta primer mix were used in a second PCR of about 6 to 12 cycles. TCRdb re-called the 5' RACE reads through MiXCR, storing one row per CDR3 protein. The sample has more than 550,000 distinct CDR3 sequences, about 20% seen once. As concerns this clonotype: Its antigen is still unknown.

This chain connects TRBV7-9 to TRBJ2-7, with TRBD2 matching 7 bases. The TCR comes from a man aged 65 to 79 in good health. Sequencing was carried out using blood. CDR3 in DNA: TGTGCCAGCAGCTTAGGAGCGGGGATAATCTTAGGATACGAGCAGTACTTC. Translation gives CASSLGAGIILGYEQYF.